This T cell receptor beta chain was sequenced for a study of shared clonotypes between healthy human individuals. Study in general: Aged 18 to 49, the donors were a couple of women and three men.

The CDR3 totals 11 residues. Germline CDR1 reads DFQATT; CDR2 reads SNEGSKA (reference sequence). Trimming removed 0 bases from V and 5 bases from J, with 4 bases in between. Assay execution took place at the deep level. Produced via immunoSEQ multiplex PCR; TCRdb's table is partial and in-frame only. This sample has around 500,000 clones, with more than 75% found just once. The material sequenced was PBMCs. This sequence was found in a woman between 40 and 55 years old in good health. Some clones in this sample may be carry-over from other donors' samples. This chain links TRBV20-1 with TRBJ2-5; no firm D call. CDR3 sequence reads: CSARDHETQYF. The CDR3 DNA reads as TGCAGTGCTAGAGATCACGAGACCCAGTACTTC.